This T cell receptor (beta chain) was obtained from a study of blood T cell repertoires in COVID-19. Study context: PBMCs, B-cell-depleted T cells, or T cells were the source of the cDNA or gDNA that made up the material.

Germline CDR1 and CDR2: MDHEN and SYDVKM. J lost 7 bases, V lost 6 bases, and 6 bases had no gene match. This CDR3 has 13 amino acids. Recovered Cohort 3 donors showed two negative PCRs, clearance, or symptom resolution. Authors' methods: Amplified reference gene primers provided the basis for estimating nucleated cell counts. Libraries were prepared by immunoSEQ multiplex PCR; TCRdb keeps only in-frame clonotypes and omits some of them. V, J and clone size are taken as reported in that table, and D and trimming were inferred from the DNA itself. The sample shows fewer than 300,000 clones, over 75% of them seen only once.

V is TRBV28 and J is TRBJ1-2, with 9 bases aligning to TRBD1. Source material: PBMCs or T cells enriched from blood (not recorded which). The source of this sequence is a woman aged 30 to 39 who had recovered from COVID-19. Written as DNA, the CDR3 is TGTGCCAGCAGACTTACAGGGGGCCCTGGCTACACCTTC. Translated, it gives CASRLTGGPGYTF.